The entry below gives a single T cell receptor beta chain sequence along with its context. The antigen is unknown. Only in-frame clones appear in the TCRdb table, and some are missing; sequencing was by immunoSEQ multiplex PCR. The sample shows approximately 25,000 clones, roughly 77% of them seen only once. The entry originates in a study of OX40 agonist ivuxolimab in advanced cancers. Study information: Patients took ivuxolimab, an agonistic anti-OX40 (CD134) antibody.

Study-level results: Partial responders receiving 0.1-3.0 mg/kg showed among the lowest clonal expansion.

The CDR3 is made up of 15 amino acids. V lost 7 bases and J lost 2, with 17 bases in between. Per germline, CDR1 MDHEN and CDR2 SYDVKM. The TCR originated in an adult with an advanced solid tumor such as melanoma, head and neck, liver or kidney cancer. The specimen was CD4+ or CD8+ T cells sorted from blood, collected in a trial of the OX40 agonist ivuxolimab. J is TRBJ2-5 and V is TRBV28; no definite D call. Here the CDR3 reads CASNVPGSLQETQYF. The CDR3 DNA reads TGTGCCAGCAACGTACCGGGCAGCCTTCAAGAGACCCAGTACTTC.